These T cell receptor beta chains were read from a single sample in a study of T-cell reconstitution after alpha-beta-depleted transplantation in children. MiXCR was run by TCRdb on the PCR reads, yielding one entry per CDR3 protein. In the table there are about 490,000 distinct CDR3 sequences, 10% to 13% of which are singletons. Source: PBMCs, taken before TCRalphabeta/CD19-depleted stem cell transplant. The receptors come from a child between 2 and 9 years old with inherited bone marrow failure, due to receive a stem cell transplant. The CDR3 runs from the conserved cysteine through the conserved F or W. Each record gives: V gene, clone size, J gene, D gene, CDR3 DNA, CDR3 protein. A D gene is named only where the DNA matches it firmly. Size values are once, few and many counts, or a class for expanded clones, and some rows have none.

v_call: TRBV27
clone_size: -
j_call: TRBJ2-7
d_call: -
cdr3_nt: TGTGCCAGCAGTTTATTAGTGGGACTCCCCTACGAGCAGTACTTC
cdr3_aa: CASSLLVGLPYEQYF

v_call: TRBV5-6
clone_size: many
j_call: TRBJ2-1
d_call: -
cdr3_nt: TGTGCCAGCAGTCTACCAGGTTACAATGAGCAGTTCTTC
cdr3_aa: CASSLPGYNEQFF

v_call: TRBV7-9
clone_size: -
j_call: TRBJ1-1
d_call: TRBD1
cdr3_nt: TGTGCCAGCAGCTTAGCGGAGGACAGGGGGGACACTGAAGCTTTCTTT
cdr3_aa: CASSLAEDRGDTEAFF

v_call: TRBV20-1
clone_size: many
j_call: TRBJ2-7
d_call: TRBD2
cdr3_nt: TGCAGTGCTAGAACACCCCAGACTAGCAGCGAGCAGTACTTC
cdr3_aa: CSARTPQTSSEQYF

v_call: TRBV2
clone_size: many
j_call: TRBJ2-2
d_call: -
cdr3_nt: TGTGCCAGCAGTGAACTCGGTAGGGGGAGCAACACCGGGGAGCTGTTTTTT
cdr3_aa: CASSELGRGSNTGELFF

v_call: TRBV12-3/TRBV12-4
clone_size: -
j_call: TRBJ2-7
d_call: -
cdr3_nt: TGTGCCAGCAGTGCCCAGGGGGAGCAGTACTTC
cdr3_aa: CASSAQGEQYF

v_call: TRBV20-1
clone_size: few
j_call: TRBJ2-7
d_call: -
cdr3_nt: TGCAGTGCTAGAGTTCTCAGGGACCTCTACGAGCAGTACTTC
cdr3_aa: CSARVLRDLYEQYF

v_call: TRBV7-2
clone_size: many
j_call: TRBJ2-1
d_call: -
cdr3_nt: TGTGCCAGCAGTCAGTTTCCCAGCGGACCTCAGTTCTTC
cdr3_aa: CASSQFPSGPQFF

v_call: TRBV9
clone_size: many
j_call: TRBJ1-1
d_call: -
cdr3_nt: TGTGCCAGCAGCCCCAGGGTTGGGAACACTGAAGCTTTCTTT
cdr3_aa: CASSPRVGNTEAFF

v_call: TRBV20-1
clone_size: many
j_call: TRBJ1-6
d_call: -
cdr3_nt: TGCAGTGCTTCCAGAGTGGGTTCACCCCTCCACTTT
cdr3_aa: CSASRVGSPLHF

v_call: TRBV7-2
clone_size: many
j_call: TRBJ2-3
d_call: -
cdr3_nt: TGTGCCAGCAGCTTCGCGTACTCCAGCACAGATACGCAGTATTTT
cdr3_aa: CASSFAYSSTDTQYF

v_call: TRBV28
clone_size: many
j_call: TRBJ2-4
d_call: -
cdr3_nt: TGTGCCAGCAGTTTAAAAAACATTCAGTACTTC
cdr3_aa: CASSLKNIQYF

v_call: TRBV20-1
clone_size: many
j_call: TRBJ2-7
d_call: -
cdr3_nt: TGCAGTGCTAGAGAGGTCCTCTCGGGATCTTACGAGCAGTACTTC
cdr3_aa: CSAREVLSGSYEQYF

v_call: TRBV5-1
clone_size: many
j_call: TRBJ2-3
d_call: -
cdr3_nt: TGCGCCAGCAGCTTGGGACTAGTGATCGCAGATACGCAGTATTTT
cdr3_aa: CASSLGLVIADTQYF

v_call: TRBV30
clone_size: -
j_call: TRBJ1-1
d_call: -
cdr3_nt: TGTGCCTGGAGTGTACTAGAGGTACTAGGGGACACTGAAGCTTTCTTT
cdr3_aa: CAWSVLEVLGDTEAFF

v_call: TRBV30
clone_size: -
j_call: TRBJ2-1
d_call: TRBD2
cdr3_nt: TGTGCCTGGAGTGAGGCGGGAGGCTTCGGCTACAATGAGCAGTTCTTC
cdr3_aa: CAWSEAGGFGYNEQFF

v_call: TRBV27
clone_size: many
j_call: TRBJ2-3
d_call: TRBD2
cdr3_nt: TGTGCCAGCAGCATCAATCTACTAGCGGTTAGCACAGATACGCAGTATTTT
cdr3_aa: CASSINLLAVSTDTQYF

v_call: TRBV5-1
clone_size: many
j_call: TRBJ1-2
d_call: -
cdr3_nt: TGCGCCAGCAGCTTGGAATCGGGGAATGACTATGGCTACACCTTC
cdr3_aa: CASSLESGNDYGYTF

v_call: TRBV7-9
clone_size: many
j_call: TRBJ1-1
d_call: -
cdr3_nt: TGTGCCAGCAGCTTAGGGTGGGGGGATCGGACTGAAGCTTTCTTT
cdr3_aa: CASSLGWGDRTEAFF

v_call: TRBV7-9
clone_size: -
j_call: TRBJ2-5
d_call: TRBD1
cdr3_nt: TGTGCCAGCAGCTTAATATGGGACAGGGGGCAAGAGACCCAGTACTTC
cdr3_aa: CASSLIWDRGQETQYF

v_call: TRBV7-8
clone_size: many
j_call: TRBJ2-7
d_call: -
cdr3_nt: TGTGCCAGCAGCTGGGGACTCAACGAGCAGTACTTC
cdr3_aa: CASSWGLNEQYF

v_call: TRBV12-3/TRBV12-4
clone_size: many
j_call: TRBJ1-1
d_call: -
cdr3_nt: TGTGCCAGCAGTCCCAGGGTCATGAACACTGAAGCTTTCTTT
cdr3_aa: CASSPRVMNTEAFF

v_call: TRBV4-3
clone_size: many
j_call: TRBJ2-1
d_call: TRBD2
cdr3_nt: TGCGCCAGCAGCGCTGATGGACTAGCGGGAGGGCCTCATCAGTTCTTC
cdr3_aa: CASSADGLAGGPHQFF

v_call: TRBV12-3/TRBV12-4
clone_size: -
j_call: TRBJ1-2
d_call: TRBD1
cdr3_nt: TGTGCCAGCAGCTCGCCAGGGGGGGCCGGCTATGGCTACACCTTC
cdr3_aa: CASSSPGGAGYGYTF

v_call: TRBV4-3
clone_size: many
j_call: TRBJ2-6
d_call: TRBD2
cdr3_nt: TGCGCCAGCAGCCGCCCGGGACTAGCGGGGCCACGTCCTGGGGCCAACGTCCTGACTTTC
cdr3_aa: CASSRPGLAGPRPGANVLTF

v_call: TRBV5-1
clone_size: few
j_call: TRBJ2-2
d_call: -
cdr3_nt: TGCGCCAGCAGCTTGGTCGGTGGGAGTGCCGGGGAGCTGTTTTTT
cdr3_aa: CASSLVGGSAGELFF

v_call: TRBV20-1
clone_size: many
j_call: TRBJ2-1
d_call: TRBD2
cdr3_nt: TGCAGTGCAGCGGGGGAATACAATGAGCAGTTCTTC
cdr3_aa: CSAAGEYNEQFF

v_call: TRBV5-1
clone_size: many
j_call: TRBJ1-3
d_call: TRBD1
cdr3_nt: TGCGCCAGCAGCTTGGGAACAGGGGGGAGCTCTGGAAACACCATATATTTT
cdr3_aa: CASSLGTGGSSGNTIYF

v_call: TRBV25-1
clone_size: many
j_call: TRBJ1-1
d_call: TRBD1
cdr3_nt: TGTGCCAGCAGTGAATACGGACAGGGAGGCGCTTTCTTT
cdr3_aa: CASSEYGQGGAFF

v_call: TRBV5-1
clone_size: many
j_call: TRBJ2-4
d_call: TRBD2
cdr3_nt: TGCGCCAGCAGCTTGGCCCTGGCGGGAGGGTCCAAAAACATTCAGTACTTC
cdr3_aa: CASSLALAGGSKNIQYF

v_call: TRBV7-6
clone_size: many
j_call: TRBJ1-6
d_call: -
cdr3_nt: TGTGCCAGCAGCTTAGGCGGTTGGTCACCCCTCCACTTT
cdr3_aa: CASSLGGWSPLHF

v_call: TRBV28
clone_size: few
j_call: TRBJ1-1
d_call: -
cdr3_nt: TGTGCCAGCAGTCCTCTCCCGACCTACTTGAACACTGAAGCTTTCTTT
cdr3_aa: CASSPLPTYLNTEAFF

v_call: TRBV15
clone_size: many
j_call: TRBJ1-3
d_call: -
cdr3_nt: TGTGCCACCACCTCGAGAGGGGAACGCACCGGAAACACCATATATTTT
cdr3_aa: CATTSRGERTGNTIYF

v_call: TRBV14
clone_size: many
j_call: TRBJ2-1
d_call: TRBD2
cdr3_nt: TGTGCCAGCAGCCAAGATTGGGCTCTAGCGGGAAGCAATGAGCAGTTCTTC
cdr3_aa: CASSQDWALAGSNEQFF

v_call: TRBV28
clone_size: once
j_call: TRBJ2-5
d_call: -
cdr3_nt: TGTGCCAGCCTCGGTGTGTACCAAGAGACCCAGTACTTC
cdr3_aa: CASLGVYQETQYF

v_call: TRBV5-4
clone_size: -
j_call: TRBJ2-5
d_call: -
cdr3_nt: TGTGCCAGCAGTGGGACCCCGACGTTGCAAGAGACCCAGTACTTC
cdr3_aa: CASSGTPTLQETQYF

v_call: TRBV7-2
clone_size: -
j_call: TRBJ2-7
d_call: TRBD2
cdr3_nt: TGTGCCAGCAGCTTAGAGGGGACTAGCGGGGCCTCCGAGCAGTACTTC
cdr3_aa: CASSLEGTSGASEQYF

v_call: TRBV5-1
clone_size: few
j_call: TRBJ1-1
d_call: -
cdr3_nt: TGCGCCAGCAGCTCTTCAGGGAGGAACACTGAAGCTTTCTTT
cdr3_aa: CASSSSGRNTEAFF

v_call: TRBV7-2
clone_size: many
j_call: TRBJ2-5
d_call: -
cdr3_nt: TGTGCCAGCAGCCATCGGGAGAGGGAGGAGACCCAGTACTTC
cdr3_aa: CASSHREREETQYF

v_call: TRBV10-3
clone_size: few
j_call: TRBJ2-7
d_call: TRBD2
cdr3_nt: TGTGCCATCAGCGAGGGACTAGCGGGAGGCCCCTACCTAGGCTTC
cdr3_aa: CAISEGLAGGPYLGF

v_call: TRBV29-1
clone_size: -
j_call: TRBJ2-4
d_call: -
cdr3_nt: TGCAGCGTTGTCCGGGACATGTTGGAAAACATTCAGTACTTC
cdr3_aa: CSVVRDMLENIQYF

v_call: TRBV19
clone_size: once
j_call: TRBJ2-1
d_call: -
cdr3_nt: TGTGCCAGCAGCCTACAGGGAGCCTCCTCCTACAATGAGCAGTTCTTC
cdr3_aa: CASSLQGASSYNEQFF

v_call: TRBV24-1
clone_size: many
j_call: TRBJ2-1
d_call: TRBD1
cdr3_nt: TGTGCCACCAGTGCCCCCGGACAGGGACGGCAGTTCTTC
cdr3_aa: CATSAPGQGRQFF

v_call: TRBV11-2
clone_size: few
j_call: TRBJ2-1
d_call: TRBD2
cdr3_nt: TGTGCCAGCAGCCCCGGACTAGCGACCCACAATGAGCAGTTCTTC
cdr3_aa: CASSPGLATHNEQFF

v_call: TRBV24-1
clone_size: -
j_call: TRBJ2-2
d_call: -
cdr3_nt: TGTGCCCTCACAACGTGCTTCCGACCTAGGAACACCGGGGAGCTGTTTTTT
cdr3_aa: CALTTCFRPRNTGELFF

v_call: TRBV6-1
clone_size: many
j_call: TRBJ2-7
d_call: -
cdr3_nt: TGTGCCAGCACGGCAGGGCCCGTTTACGAGCAGTACTTC
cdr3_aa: CASTAGPVYEQYF

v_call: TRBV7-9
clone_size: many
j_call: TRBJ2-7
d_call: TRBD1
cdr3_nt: TGTGCCAGCAGTCGAGCGGGGACAGGGAGCCACGAGCAGTACTTC
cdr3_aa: CASSRAGTGSHEQYF

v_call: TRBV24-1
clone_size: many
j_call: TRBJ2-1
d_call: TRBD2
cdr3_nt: TGTGCCACCTCCGGGACAGGGGTATGGACCGGGACTAGCGGGAGGAATGAGCAGTTCTTC
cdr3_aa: CATSGTGVWTGTSGRNEQFF